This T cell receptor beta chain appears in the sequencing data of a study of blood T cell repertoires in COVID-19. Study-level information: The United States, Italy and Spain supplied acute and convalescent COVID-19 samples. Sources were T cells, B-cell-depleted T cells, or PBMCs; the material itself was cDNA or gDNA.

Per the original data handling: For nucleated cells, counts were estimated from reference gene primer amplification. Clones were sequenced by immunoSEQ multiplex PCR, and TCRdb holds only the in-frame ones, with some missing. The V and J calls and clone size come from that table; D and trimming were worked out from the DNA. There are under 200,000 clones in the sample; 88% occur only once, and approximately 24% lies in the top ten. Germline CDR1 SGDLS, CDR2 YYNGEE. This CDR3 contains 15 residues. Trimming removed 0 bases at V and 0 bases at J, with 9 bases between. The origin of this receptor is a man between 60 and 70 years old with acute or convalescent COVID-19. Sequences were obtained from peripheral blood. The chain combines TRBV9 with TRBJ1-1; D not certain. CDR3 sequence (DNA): TGTGCCAGCAGCGTAGCGACACAGTTGAACACTGAAGCTTTCTTT. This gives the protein CASSVATQLNTEAFF.